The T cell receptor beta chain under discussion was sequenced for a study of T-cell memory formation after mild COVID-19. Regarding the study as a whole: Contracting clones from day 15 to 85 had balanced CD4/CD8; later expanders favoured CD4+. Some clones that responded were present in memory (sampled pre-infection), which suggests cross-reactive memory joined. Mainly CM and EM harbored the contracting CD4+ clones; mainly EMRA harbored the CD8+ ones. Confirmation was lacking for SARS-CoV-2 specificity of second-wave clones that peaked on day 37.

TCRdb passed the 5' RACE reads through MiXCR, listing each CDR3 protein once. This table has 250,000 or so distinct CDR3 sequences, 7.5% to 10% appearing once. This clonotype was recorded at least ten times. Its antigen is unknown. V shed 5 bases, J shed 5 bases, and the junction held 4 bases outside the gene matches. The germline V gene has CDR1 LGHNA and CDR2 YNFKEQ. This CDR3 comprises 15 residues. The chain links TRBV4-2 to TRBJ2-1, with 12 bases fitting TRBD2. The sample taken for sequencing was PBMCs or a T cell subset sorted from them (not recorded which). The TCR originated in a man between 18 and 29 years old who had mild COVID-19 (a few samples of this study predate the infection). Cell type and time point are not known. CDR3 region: CASSGGLAGHNEQFF. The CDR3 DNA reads TGTGCCAGCAGCGGGGGACTAGCGGGCCACAATGAGCAGTTCTTC.